Below, one T cell receptor (beta chain) is given with its context. CDR3 size: 17 residues. V lost 2 bases, J lost 3 bases, and 3 bases stayed unmatched. This record belongs to a study of blood T cell repertoires in COVID-19. Across the study: Researchers got acute and convalescent COVID-19 samples from the United States, Italy and Spain. PBMCs, B-cell-depleted T cells, or T cells provided the cDNA or gDNA that made up the material.

In the original workflow: Reference gene primer amplification gave estimated nucleated cell counts. Method: immunoSEQ multiplex PCR; TCRdb's copy keeps in-frame clones and lacks some. V, J and clone size are those of that table, while D and trimming were read from the DNA. Here the sample spans some 500,000 clones, roughly nine tenths being singletons. In Seattle, patients joined the study during active infection and were tracked longitudinally. The sequenced sample consisted of peripheral blood. This TCR was sampled from a woman aged 50 to 60 with COVID-19, enrolled during active disease. The chain is built from TRBV6-7 and TRBJ2-1, with 14 bases matching TRBD2. TRBV6-7 is given ORF status, its function remaining uncertain. This CDR3 is CASSYATSGGDYNEQFF. CDR3 DNA: TGTGCCAGCAGTTACGCGACTAGCGGGGGGGACTACAATGAGCAGTTCTTC.